These 30 T cell receptor beta chains were sequenced from one sample in a study of control samples from healthy donors and cancer patients. Libraries were prepared by immunoSEQ multiplex PCR; TCRdb keeps only in-frame clonotypes and omits some of them. The sample lists 95,000 to 150,000 clones, approximately 89% occurring once. Material for sequencing was blood. The origin of the receptors is a woman younger than 35 in good health.

The J gene is TRBJ2-3, the V gene TRBV30; 10 bases are shared with TRBD1. The CDR3 is made up of 19 amino acids. The ends lost 3 bases at V and 1 base at J; junction bases unmatched: 16. The germline V gene encodes CDR1 GTSNPN and CDR2 SVGIG (reference sequence). CDR3 DNA sequence: TGTGCCTGGAGCCCTGGGACAGGGGAACCACTCTATCGCACAGATACGCAGTATTTT. Translation gives CAWSPGTGEPLYRTDTQYF. The entire variable domain, with the rest obtained from reference TRBV30 and TRBJ2-3, is as follows: SQTIHQWPATLVQPVGSPLSLECTVEGTSNPNLYWYRQAAGRGLQLLFYSVGIGQISSEVPQNLSASRPQDRQFILSSKKLLLSDSGFYLCAWSPGTGEPLYRTDTQYFGPGTRLTVL.

The genes are TRBV24-1 and TRBJ2-2; 9 bases agree with TRBD1. The trim removed 7 bases at V and 6 bases at J, leaving 2 bases unmatched. CDR1 and CDR2 from the germline V gene are KGHDR and SFDVKD. The CDR3 runs 13 residues. The CDR3 DNA follows: TGTGCCACCAGGAGGGACAGGGCCGGGGAGCTGTTTTTT. Protein sequence: CATRRDRAGELFF.

The rearrangement links TRBV28 to TRBJ1-4; TRBD1 matches 7 bases. V lost 5 bases and J lost 4; bases outside the gene matches: 7. From germline, CDR1 is MDHEN and CDR2 SYDVKM. The CDR3 has 15 residues. CDR3 in DNA: TGTGCCAGCAGTGCTGACAGGGATATTAATGAAAAACTGTTTTTT. This gives the protein CASSADRDINEKLFF. Variable domain in full (rest from reference TRBV28 and TRBJ1-4): DVKVTQSSRYLVKRTGEKVFLECVQDMDHENMFWYRQDPGLGLRLIYFSYDVKMKEKGDIPEGYSVSREKKERFSLILESASTNQTSMYLCASSADRDINEKLFFGSGTQLSVL.

The gene calls are TRBV18 and TRBJ2-3; 9 bases fit TRBD2. V was clipped by 3 bases and J by 0 bases; unmatched bases: 4. The CDR3 covers 16 residues. The germline V gene encodes CDR1 KGHSH and CDR2 LQKENI. The CDR3: CASSPLAGQSTDTQYF. The CDR3 DNA follows: TGTGCCAGCTCACCGCTAGCGGGACAAAGCACAGATACGCAGTATTTT.

The chain employs TRBV9 and TRBJ2-2; D call uncertain. The length of the CDR3 is 13 residues. Trimming took 2 bases from V and 6 from J, leaving 8 bases between them. Germline V gives CDR1 SGDLS, CDR2 YYNGEE. The CDR3 region has the DNA TGTGCCAGCAGCGTCAATACGGCCGGGGAGCTGTTTTTT. Its translation is CASSVNTAGELFF. Based on the CDR3 plus reference TRBV9 and TRBJ2-2, the full variable domain is DSGVTQTPKHLITATGQRVTLRCSPRSGDLSVYWYQQSLDQGLQFLIQYYNGEERAKGNILERFSAQQFPDLHSELNLSSLELGDSALYFCASSVNTAGELFFGEGSRLTVL.

The chain links TRBV24-1 to TRBJ2-3; D gene unclear. The CDR3 runs to 12 residues. Germline loops: CDR1 KGHDR, CDR2 SFDVKD. V lost 6 bases to trimming and J lost 0 bases, with 3 bases between them. This CDR3 is CATSFSTDTQYF. The CDR3 nucleotides read TGTGCCACCAGTTTTAGCACAGATACGCAGTATTTT.

This chain uses TRBV7-3 with TRBJ2-3; 10 bases are shared with TRBD2. V lost 5 bases, J lost 9 bases, and 11 bases stayed unmatched. Looked up from germline, CDR1 is SGHTA and CDR2 is FQGTGA. This CDR3 comprises 15 residues. CDR3 DNA: TGTGCCAGCAGCCCCAGCGGGGGGGCCGTTGACACGCAGTATTTT. Amino acid sequence: CASSPSGGAVDTQYF.

The rearrangement uses TRBV27 and TRBJ2-7; perhaps TRBD1 as D (5 bases). V lost 5 bases and J 0 bases, leaving 11 bases between the germline ends. Germline lookup yields CDR1 MNHEY and CDR2 SMNVEV (reference sequence). This CDR3 contains 14 residues. CDR3 protein: CASSVKGRSYEQYF. The CDR3 nucleotides read TGTGCCAGCAGTGTAAAGGGGCGCTCCTACGAGCAGTACTTC.

This chain connects TRBV5-8 to TRBJ2-1, with a possible D match to TRBD1 (5 bases). CDR3 size: 16 residues. V was clipped by 0 bases and J by 3 bases, with 13 bases between them. Germline CDR1 is SGHTS and CDR2 is YDEGEE. The CDR3 DNA reads as TGTGCCAGCAGCTTGGGGGCTCGAAGGGGCTACAATGAGCAGTTCTTC. It is translated as CASSLGARRGYNEQFF.

The rearrangement joins TRBV3-1 (or the pseudogene TRBV3-2) to TRBJ1-1; no clear D. The CDR3 sequence is 14 residues long. The germline V and J ends were trimmed by 2 bases and 4 bases, with 11 bases remaining between them. Germline V gene data show CDR1 as LGHDT and CDR2 as YNNKEL (reference sequence). CDR3 residues: CASSQMGIRTEAFF. The CDR3 DNA reads as TGTGCCAGCAGCCAAATGGGGATCCGCACTGAAGCTTTCTTT.

The chain has TRBV4-2 and TRBJ1-1; TRBD1 matches 11 bases. The CDR3 covers 15 residues. Per the germline V gene, CDR1 is LGHNA and CDR2 is YNFKEQ. V lost 1 base, J lost 4 bases, and 2 bases stayed unmatched. The CDR3 loop reads CASSQGGTGGTEAFF. The CDR3 DNA sequence: TGTGCCAGCAGCCAAGGGGGGACAGGGGGCACTGAAGCTTTCTTT.

The chain links TRBV28 to TRBJ2-6; the D gene could be TRBD1 or TRBD2 (5 bases each). The germline V and J ends were trimmed by 5 bases and 0 bases, with 17 bases remaining between them. The CDR3 covers 18 residues. Germline V gene data show CDR1 as MDHEN and CDR2 as SYDVKM. CDR3 coding DNA: TGTGCCAGCAGTCTACATTGGGGGACCGGCTCTGGGGCCAACGTCCTGACTTTC. It codes for CASSLHWGTGSGANVLTF.

This chain connects TRBV6-2 or TRBV6-3 to TRBJ1-2, with D unclear. Trimming left V 2 bases short and J 6 bases short, with 7 bases between. In germline, CDR1 is MNHEY, CDR2 SVGEGT. This CDR3 is built from 12 residues. For the CDR3, the DNA is TGTGCCAGCAGTTACCGGCCGAATGGCTACACCTTC. It specifies CASSYRPNGYTF.

The chain recombines TRBV7-9 with TRBJ1-5, with 9 bases that match TRBD1. After removal of 5 bases from V and 4 bases from J, the junction contained 9 bases not matched to a gene. The CDR3 contains 16 residues. Germline CDR1 and CDR2: SEHNR and FQNEAQ (reference sequence). Here the CDR3 DNA reads TGTGCCAGCAGCATGTCGGGACAGGGAAAGAATCAGCCCCAGCATTTT. It yields the protein CASSMSGQGKNQPQHF.

This chain links TRBV7-2 with TRBJ1-2; maybe TRBD1 (5 bases). Germline V gives CDR1 SGHTA, CDR2 FQGNSA. V dropped 5 bases and J dropped 4 bases, with 11 bases sitting between them. This CDR3 comprises 13 residues. The CDR3 region is CASSLDSLYGYTF. CDR3 DNA sequence: TGTGCCAGCAGCCTCGACAGCCTCTATGGCTACACCTTC. The full variable domain, rest sourced from reference TRBV7-2 and TRBJ1-2, is GAGVSQSPSNKVTEKGKDVELRCDPISGHTALYWYRQSLGQGLEFLIYFQGNSAPDKSGLPSDRFSAERTGGSVSTLTIQRTQQEDSAVYLCASSLDSLYGYTFGSGTRLTVV.

The chain joins TRBV2 to TRBJ2-1; 11 positions match TRBD2. The germline V gene has CDR1 SNHLY and CDR2 FYNNEI. The CDR3 has 16 residues. V gave up 5 bases and J gave up 6 bases; unmatched junction bases: 9. The CDR3 loop is CASSQTGTSGLNEQFF. DNA of the CDR3: TGTGCCAGCAGTCAAACCGGGACTAGCGGACTCAATGAGCAGTTCTTC.

As DNA, the CDR3 is TGTGCCAGCAGCTTAGAGATACACCCCTACGAGCAGTACTTC. Translation gives CASSLEIHPYEQYF. V usage is TRBV7-8 and J usage is TRBJ2-7, with no clear D. Germline V lookup: CDR1 SGHVS, CDR2 FQNEAQ. The CDR3 length is 14 residues. Trimming removed 1 base from V and 2 bases from J, with 9 bases in between.

This chain connects TRBV28 to TRBJ1-5, with unresolved D. V was clipped by 3 bases and J by 0 bases, with 3 bases between them. Germline CDR1 MDHEN, CDR2 SYDVKM. CDR3 length equals 13 residues. The DNA for the CDR3 is TGTGCCAGCAGTTTCGATAGCAATCAGCCCCAGCATTTT. The encoded protein is CASSFDSNQPQHF.

This chain joins TRBV5-4 and TRBJ1-1; maybe TRBD1 (5 bases). The V gene's germline CDR1 is SGHNT and CDR2 YYREEE (reference sequence). Deletions cut 3 bases from V and 2 bases from J, with 11 bases between. The length of the CDR3 is 14 residues. CDR3 region: CASSSGGFNTEAFF. The CDR3 bases are TGTGCCAGCAGCTCGGGGGGGTTTAACACTGAAGCTTTCTTT.

The rearrangement joins TRBV7-8 to TRBJ2-5; D unclear. The V end lost 2 bases, the J end lost 6 bases, and 22 bases lay between the germline ends. The CDR3 runs 17 residues. Germline V gives CDR1 SGHVS, CDR2 FQNEAQ. CDR3 region: CASSLMALMASEKTQYF. As DNA, the CDR3 is TGTGCCAGCAGCTTAATGGCGTTAATGGCTAGTGAAAAGACCCAGTACTTC.

The gene calls are TRBV19 and TRBJ1-1; D might be TRBD1 (6 bases). This CDR3 region has 13 residues. Trimming pared 4 bases from V and 1 base from J, leaving 7 bases between. In germline, CDR1 is LNHDA, CDR2 SQIVND (reference sequence). The CDR3 protein is CASSTRGNTEAFF. The CDR3, as DNA: TGTGCCAGTAGTACCAGGGGGAACACTGAAGCTTTCTTT. Full variable domain (remainder filled in from reference TRBV19 and TRBJ1-1): DGGITQSPKYLFRKEGQNVTLSCEQNLNHDAMYWYRQDPGQGLRLIYYSQIVNDFQKGDIAEGYSVSREKKESFPLTVTSAQKNPTAFYLCASSTRGNTEAFFGQGTRLTVV.

CDR3 amino acids: CASMAGGLYEQYF. CDR3 DNA: TGTGCCTCCATGGCGGGAGGCCTCTACGAGCAGTACTTC. This chain uses TRBV28 with TRBJ2-7; TRBD2 matches 8 bases. The germline V gene has CDR1 MDHEN and CDR2 SYDVKM. The CDR3 runs 13 residues. V was pared by 11 bases and J by 3 bases, with 9 bases of the junction left unmatched.

The genes are TRBV27 and TRBJ2-1, with D unresolved. Trimming pared 7 bases from V and 10 bases from J, leaving 11 bases between. Germline V gene sequence: CDR1 MNHEY, CDR2 SMNVEV (reference sequence). CDR3 length equals 11 residues. The CDR3 loop reads CASKSLHEQFF. Here the CDR3 DNA reads TGTGCCAGCAAGAGTCTACACGAGCAGTTCTTC.

V is TRBV4-2 and J is TRBJ2-2; 10 nucleotides match TRBD2. Germline V gives CDR1 LGHNA, CDR2 YNFKEQ. CDR3 length equals 15 residues. V shed 5 bases, J shed 4 bases, and the junction held 4 bases outside the gene matches. DNA of the CDR3: TGTGCCAGCAGCTCTGGACTAGCGGCCACCGGGGAGCTGTTTTTT. This codes for CASSSGLAATGELFF.

The V call is TRBV10-2, the J call TRBJ2-1; 11 nucleotides agree with TRBD2. CDR3 length equals 17 residues. The germline gives CDR1 WSHSY, CDR2 SAAADI. With V trimmed by 3 bases and J by 3 bases, 7 bases remained unmatched. CDR3 region: CASSDKLAGVLYNEQFF. CDR3 sequence (DNA): TGCGCCAGCAGTGACAAACTAGCGGGGGTCCTCTACAATGAGCAGTTCTTC.

This chain joins TRBV18 and TRBJ2-3; D is undetermined. This CDR3 region has 12 residues. V lost 6 bases and J 5 bases, leaving 9 bases between the germline ends. Germline V gene data show CDR1 as KGHSH and CDR2 as LQKENI. The CDR3 loop reads CASSPKKDTQYF. The CDR3 coding sequence is TGTGCCAGCTCCCCAAAGAAAGATACGCAGTATTTT.

Points on this clone: At one boundary the junction diverges from the germline segment, which might be a read error. V usage is TRBV7-2 and J usage is TRBJ2-7, with 15 bases fitting TRBD2. This CDR3 is built from 14 residues. CDR1 is SGHTA and CDR2 is FQGNSA in the germline V gene. In DNA form, the CDR3 reads TGTGCCAGCACCTTGGGGACTAGCGGGGGGCCCTGGAACTTC. Protein sequence: CASTLGTSGGPWNF.

The chain joins TRBV28 to TRBJ1-2, with D tentatively TRBD1 (5 bases). The CDR3 sequence is 10 residues long. Per germline, CDR1 MDHEN and CDR2 SYDVKM. Trimming left V 11 bases short and J 9 bases short, with 13 bases between. The CDR3: CAAGGTRYTF. The CDR3 nucleotides are TGTGCCGCGGGGGGGACTCGCTACACCTTC.

This clone is a singleton in its sample. The chain has TRBV6-2 or TRBV6-3 and TRBJ2-5; D remains ambiguous. CDR1 is MNHEY and CDR2 is SVGEGT in the germline V gene. The length of the CDR3 is 14 residues. The V end lost 2 bases, the J end lost 1 base, and 8 bases lay between the germline ends. The CDR3 reads CASSYRAAQETQYF. CDR3 DNA sequence: TGTGCCAGCAGTTACCGGGCAGCCCAAGAGACCCAGTACTTC.

This clone appeared a single time. The chain recombines TRBV25-1 with TRBJ1-1; D is perhaps TRBD1 (6 bases). Trimming removed 3 bases at V and 6 bases at J, with 17 bases between. The CDR3 runs to 15 residues. The germline V gene has CDR1 MGHDK and CDR2 SYGVNS. In DNA, the CDR3 is TGTGCCAGCAGTGATCCAAACAGGGCCCTTTCTGAAGCTTTCTTT. Translated: CASSDPNRALSEAFF.